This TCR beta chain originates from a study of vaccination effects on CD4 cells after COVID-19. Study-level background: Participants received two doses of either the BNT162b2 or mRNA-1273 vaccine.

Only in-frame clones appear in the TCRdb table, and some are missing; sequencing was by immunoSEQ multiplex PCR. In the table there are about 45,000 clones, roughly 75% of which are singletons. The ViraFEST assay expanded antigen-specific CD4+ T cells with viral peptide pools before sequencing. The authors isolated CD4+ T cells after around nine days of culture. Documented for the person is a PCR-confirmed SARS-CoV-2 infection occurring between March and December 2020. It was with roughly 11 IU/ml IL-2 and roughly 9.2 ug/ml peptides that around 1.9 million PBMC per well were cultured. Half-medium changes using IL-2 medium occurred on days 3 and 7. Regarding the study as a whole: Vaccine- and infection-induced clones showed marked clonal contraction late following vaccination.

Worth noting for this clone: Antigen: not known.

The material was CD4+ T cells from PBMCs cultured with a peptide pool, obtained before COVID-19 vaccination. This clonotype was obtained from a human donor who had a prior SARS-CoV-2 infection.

The CDR3 nucleotides read TGTGCCAGCAGCCTTATCCCGGGACTAGCGAGACGTCAATACCACTACAATGAGCAGTTCTTC. Protein product: CASSLIPGLARRQYHYNEQFF. This chain links TRBV3-1 (or the pseudogene TRBV3-2) with TRBJ2-1, with 10 bases that match TRBD2. Germline CDR1 reads LGHDT; CDR2 reads YNNKEL (reference sequence). J gave up 3 bases and V 4 bases, and 21 bases lay outside the gene matches. The CDR3 has 21 residues.